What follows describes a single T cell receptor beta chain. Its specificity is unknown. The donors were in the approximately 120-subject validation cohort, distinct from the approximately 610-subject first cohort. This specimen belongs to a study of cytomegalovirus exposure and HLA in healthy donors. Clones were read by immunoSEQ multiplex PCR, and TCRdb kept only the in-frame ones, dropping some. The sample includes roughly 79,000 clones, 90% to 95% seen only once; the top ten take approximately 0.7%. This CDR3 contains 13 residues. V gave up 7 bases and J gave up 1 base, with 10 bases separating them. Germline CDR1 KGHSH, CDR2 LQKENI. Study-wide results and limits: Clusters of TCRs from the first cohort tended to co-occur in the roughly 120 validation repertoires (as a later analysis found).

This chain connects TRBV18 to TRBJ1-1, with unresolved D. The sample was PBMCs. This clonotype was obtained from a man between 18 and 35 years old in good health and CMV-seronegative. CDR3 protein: CASFTIPNTEAFF. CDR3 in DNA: TGTGCCAGCTTCACTATCCCGAACACTGAAGCTTTCTTT.